The TCR beta chain described here comes from a study of shared clonotypes between healthy human individuals. Terminally differentiated effector memory CD45RA+ cells were excluded by CCR7 positive selection of CD45RO-negative cells. In this sample, this clone turned up a few times. Other DNA variants within this sample encode the same CDR3. Assay used: immunoSEQ multiplex PCR; TCRdb lists only in-frame clones, some missing. The sample holds approximately 2,200,000 clones, roughly 91% seen once. This receptor was identified in a man aged 18 to 29 in good health. Some clones in this sample may be carry-over from other donors' samples. The material sequenced was naive CD8+ T cells from PBMCs.

The CDR3 bases are TGTGCCTGGACCGTGGGGAACACTGAAGCTTTCTTT. This translates into CAWTVGNTEAFF. J is TRBJ1-1 and V is TRBV30; D not certain. V was trimmed by 4 bases and J by 1 base, leaving 7 bases between them. In germline, CDR1 is GTSNPN, CDR2 SVGIG (reference sequence). The CDR3 has 12 residues.